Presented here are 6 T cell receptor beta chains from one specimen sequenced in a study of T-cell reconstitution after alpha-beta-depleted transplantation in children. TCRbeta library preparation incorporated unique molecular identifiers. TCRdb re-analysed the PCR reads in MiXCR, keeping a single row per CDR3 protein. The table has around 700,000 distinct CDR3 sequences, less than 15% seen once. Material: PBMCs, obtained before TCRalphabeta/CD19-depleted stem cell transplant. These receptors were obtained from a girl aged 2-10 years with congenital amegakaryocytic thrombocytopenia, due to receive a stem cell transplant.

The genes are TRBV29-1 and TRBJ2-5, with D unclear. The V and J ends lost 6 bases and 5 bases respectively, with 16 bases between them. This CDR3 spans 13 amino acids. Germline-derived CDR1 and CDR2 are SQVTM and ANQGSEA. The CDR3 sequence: CSVSRGLGETQYF. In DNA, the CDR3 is TGCAGCGTCTCACGTGGCCTCGGGGAGACCCAGTACTTC.

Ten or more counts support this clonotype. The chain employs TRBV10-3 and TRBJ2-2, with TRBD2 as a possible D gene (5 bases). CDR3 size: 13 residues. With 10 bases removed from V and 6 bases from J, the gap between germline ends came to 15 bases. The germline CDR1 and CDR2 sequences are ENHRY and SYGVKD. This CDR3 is CATVTRVPGELFF. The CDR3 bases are TGTGCCACCGTTACTAGGGTCCCCGGGGAGCTGTTTTTT.

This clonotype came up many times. The CDR3 coding sequence is TGTGCCAGCAGTCGTCCAGGTCCATATAATTCACCCCTCCACTTT. Protein product: CASSRPGPYNSPLHF. The chain couples TRBV27 to TRBJ1-6; D remains unclear. There are 15 residues in the CDR3. The V gene lost 5 bases and the J gene lost 4 bases, with 12 bases spanning the gap. CDR1 is MNHEY and CDR2 is SMNVEV in the germline V gene (reference sequence).

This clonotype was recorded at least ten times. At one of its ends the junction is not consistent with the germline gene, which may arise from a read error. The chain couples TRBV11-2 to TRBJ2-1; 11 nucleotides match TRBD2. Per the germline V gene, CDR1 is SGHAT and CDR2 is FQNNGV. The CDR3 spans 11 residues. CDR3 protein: CASSSGLAEIF. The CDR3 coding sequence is TGTGCCAGCAGCTCGGGACTAGCGGAGATCTTC.

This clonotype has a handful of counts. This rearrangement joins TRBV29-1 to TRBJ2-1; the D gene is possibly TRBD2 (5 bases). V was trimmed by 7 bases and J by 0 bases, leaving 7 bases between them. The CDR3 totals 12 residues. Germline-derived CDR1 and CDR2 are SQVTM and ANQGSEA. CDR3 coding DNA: TGCAGCGGGAGGTTCTCCTACAATGAGCAGTTCTTC. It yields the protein CSGRFSYNEQFF.

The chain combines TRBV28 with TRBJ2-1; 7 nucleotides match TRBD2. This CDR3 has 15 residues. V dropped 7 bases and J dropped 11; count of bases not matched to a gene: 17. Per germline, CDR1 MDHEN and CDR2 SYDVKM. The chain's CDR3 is CASIVNRDYLPQQFF. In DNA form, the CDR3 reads TGTGCCAGCATTGTGAACCGGGACTACCTACCGCAGCAGTTCTTC.